This T cell receptor beta chain was identified during a study of radiation and T cells in renal cell carcinoma. About the research overall: Nephrectomy followed 15 Gy stereotactic body radiation by 4 weeks.

Time point: blood 2 weeks post-SBRT. Indicated treatment: 15 Gy SBRT to primary tumor, nephrectomy 4 weeks later. Blood was sampled at baseline, 2 weeks and 4 weeks after SBRT. Trimming shortened V by 2 bases and J by 3 bases, and 11 bases separated the two germline ends. The CDR3 extends over 15 amino acids. Germline V gene data show CDR1 as MDHEN and CDR2 as SYDVKM. Notes on the study in general: Top tumor clonotypes rose in blood 2 weeks post-radiation, then contracted.

As to this clone: Its target is not known.

The protocol was immunoSEQ multiplex PCR, while the TCRdb copy is restricted to in-frame clones and leaves out a portion. The sample holds 65,000 to 80,000 clones; 80% to 90% are singletons and the top ten take 20% to 25%. The chain couples TRBV28 to TRBJ1-5; D gene uncertain. The TCR comes from a woman aged 50 to 60 with renal cell carcinoma. The sample consisted of blood, taken from a patient whose treatment included radiotherapy and nephrectomy. CDR3 sequence: CASSLGSPINQPQHF. The CDR3 coding sequence is TGTGCCAGCAGTTTAGGTTCGCCGATCAATCAGCCCCAGCATTTT.